This record looks at one T cell receptor (beta chain) sequence and its context. The target antigen is unknown. 60 Vbeta and 13 Jbeta primers were used in PCR. The assay was immunoSEQ multiplex PCR, and TCRdb's table has in-frame clones only and misses some. The sample has approximately 110,000 clones, about 59% seen once. The data derive from a study of cytomegalovirus exposure and HLA in healthy donors. Points from the study as a whole: A previous analysis found most TCR beta V segments productive roughly 87% or roughly 30% of the time. There were some V segments, including TRBV6-2 and TRBV6-3, excluded as indistinguishable. Analyses of presence/absence relied on an assumption of roughly uniform sequencing depth across donors.

In nominal health when sampled, donors likely had unrecorded immune exposures nonetheless. Per germline, CDR1 SQVTM and CDR2 ANQGSEA. CDR3 length: 13 amino acids. The V gene end was trimmed by 6 bases and the J gene end by 8 bases; junction bases not matched to a gene: 11. The source is a man aged 30 to 45 in good health and CMV-seropositive. Sequenced input: PBMCs. The rearrangement uses TRBV29-1 and TRBJ1-2, with 8 bases matching TRBD1. The CDR3 sequence is CSVVPGGWGGYTF. The CDR3 nucleotides are TGCAGCGTCGTCCCAGGGGGCTGGGGAGGCTACACCTTC.